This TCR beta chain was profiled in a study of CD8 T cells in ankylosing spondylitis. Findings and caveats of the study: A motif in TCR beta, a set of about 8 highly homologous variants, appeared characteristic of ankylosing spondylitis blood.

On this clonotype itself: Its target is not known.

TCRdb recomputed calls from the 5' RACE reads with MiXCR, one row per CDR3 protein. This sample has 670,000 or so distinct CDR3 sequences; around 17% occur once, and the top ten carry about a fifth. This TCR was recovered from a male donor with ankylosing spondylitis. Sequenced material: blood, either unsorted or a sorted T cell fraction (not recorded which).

The CDR3 DNA follows: TGTGCCAGCAAGGGGGGGTCAGGGGCATACAATGAGCAGTTCTTC. It translates to CASKGGSGAYNEQFF. The chain employs TRBV6-1 and TRBJ2-1; D is possibly TRBD2 (7 bases). V was pared by 7 bases and J by 4 bases, with 17 bases between. The CDR3 has 15 residues. Germline V gene sequence: CDR1 MNHNS, CDR2 SASEGT.